Each of the 5 T cell receptor beta chains below was sequenced from the same sample in a study of shared clonotypes between healthy human individuals. Data came from immunoSEQ multiplex PCR; TCRdb stores just in-frame clones and leaves some out. Here the sample spans around 990,000 clones, 70% to 85% being singletons. The sequencing sample was made of memory CD4+ T cells from PBMCs. The sample's subset: CD45RA-negative fraction. Receptor source: a man younger than 30 in good health. Some clones in this sample may be carry-over from other donors' samples.

This chain uses TRBV10-3 with TRBJ1-1; TRBD1 matches 9 bases. This CDR3 comprises 14 residues. The germline CDR1 and CDR2 sequences are ENHRY and SYGVKD. V lost 7 bases to trimming and J lost 6 bases; unmatched junction nucleotides: 9. The CDR3 coding sequence is TGTGCCATCAAGACGACAGGGGGTCTCTCTGAAGCTTTCTTT. Translated, it gives CAIKTTGGLSEAFF.

The chain couples TRBV10-3 to TRBJ2-3; tentatively, D is TRBD2 (5 bases). CDR3 length: 16 residues. Germline V gives CDR1 ENHRY, CDR2 SYGVKD. Between the trimmed V and J ends, which lost 6 bases and 0 bases, there was a span of 16 bases. For the CDR3, the DNA is TGTGCCATCAGAAGTAACCCCGGCGGGAGCACAGATACGCAGTATTTT. Encoded protein: CAIRSNPGGSTDTQYF.

The CDR3 nucleotides read TGTGCCAGCAGCTTAGTTTTGTCAGGGGGCACTGAAGCTTTCTTT. As protein: CASSLVLSGGTEAFF. The rearrangement uses TRBV11-2 and TRBJ1-1; TRBD1 matches 7 bases. This CDR3 is 15 amino acids long. Germline CDR1 SGHAT, CDR2 FQNNGV. After removal of 1 base from V and 4 bases from J, the junction contained 6 bases not matched to a gene.

As concerns this clone: Possible read error: a much larger clone is one base away. This chain connects TRBV12-5 to TRBJ2-3; tentatively, D is TRBD2 (5 bases). The CDR3 extends over 17 amino acids. The germline CDR1 and CDR2 sequences are LGHNT and FRNRAP. Trimming took off 5 bases at V and 1 base at J, with 19 bases between the two ends. The CDR3 nucleotides are TGTGCTAGTGGTCTCCTGGCGGGCTTTAAAGGCACAGATACGCAGTATTTT. Amino acids: CASGLLAGFKGTDTQYF.

This clone was observed a single time. Other DNA sequences in the same sample also yield this CDR3. The genes are TRBV28 and TRBJ1-2; D is unresolved. The CDR3 is 12 residues long. The V gene's germline CDR1 is MDHEN and CDR2 SYDVKM. V shed 5 bases and J shed 4 bases, with 8 bases lying between them. The CDR3 DNA reads as TGTGCCAGCAGTCTGGTAGGCTATGGCTACACCTTC. This sequence encodes CASSLVGYGYTF.